The subject of this entry is one T cell receptor (beta chain). Produced via immunoSEQ multiplex PCR; TCRdb's table is partial and in-frame only. The data contain 1.5 million to 1.9 million clones, around 98% of them seen just once; the ten biggest clones take up approximately 0.44%. Trimming took 3 bases from V and 8 from J, leaving 5 bases between them. Germline loops: CDR1 SGHTA, CDR2 FQGNSA. There are 11 residues in the CDR3. This entry belongs to a study of shared clonotypes between healthy human individuals. The sample taken for sequencing was naive CD4+ T cells sorted from blood. Subset specified: CD45RA+ positively selected. The V and J genes are TRBV7-2 and TRBJ2-1, with a tentative D call TRBD1 (5 bases). This receptor was taken from a man younger than 45 in good health. In nucleotides, the CDR3 is TGTGCCAGCAGCTTCAGGGATGAGCAGTTCTTC. Encoded protein: CASSFRDEQFF.